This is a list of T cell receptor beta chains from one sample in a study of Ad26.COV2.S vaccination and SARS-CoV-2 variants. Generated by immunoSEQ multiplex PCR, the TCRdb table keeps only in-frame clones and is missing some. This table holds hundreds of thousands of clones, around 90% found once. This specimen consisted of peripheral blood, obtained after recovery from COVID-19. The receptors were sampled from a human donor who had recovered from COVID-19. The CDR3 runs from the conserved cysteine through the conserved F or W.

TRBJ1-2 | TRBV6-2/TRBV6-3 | CASSLRGHSYGYTF
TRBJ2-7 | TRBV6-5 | CASRQTRDRTYEQYF
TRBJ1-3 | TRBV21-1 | CASSNLDSGNTIYF
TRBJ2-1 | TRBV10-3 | CAIRSGLVPFF
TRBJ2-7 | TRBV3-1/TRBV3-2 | CASSQGLAAYEQYF
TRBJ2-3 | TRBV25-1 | CASSPGPHTQYF
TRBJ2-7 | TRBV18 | CASSSPSYEQYF
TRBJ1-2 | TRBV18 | CASSPWGRDGYTF
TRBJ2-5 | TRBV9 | CASSVTGRGQETQYF
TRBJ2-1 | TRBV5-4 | CASSLGGGYYNEQFF
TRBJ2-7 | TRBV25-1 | CASSEFGGFDHEQYF
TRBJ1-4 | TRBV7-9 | CASSLAVAGSNEKLFF
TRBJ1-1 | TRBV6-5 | CASNPGTMNTEAFF
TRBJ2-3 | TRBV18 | CASSPLEDTQYF
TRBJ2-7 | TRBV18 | CASSPGSGSPSYEQYF
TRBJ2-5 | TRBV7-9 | CASSLGGYQETQYF
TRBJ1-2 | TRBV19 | CASSRVGYGYTF
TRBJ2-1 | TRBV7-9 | CASSLGSGGVAGTEQFF
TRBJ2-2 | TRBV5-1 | CASALSVPNTGELFF
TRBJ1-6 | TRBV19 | CASRGGTHSPLHF
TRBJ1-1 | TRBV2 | CASSETLNTEAFF
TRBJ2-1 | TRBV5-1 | CASSLEIVSEQFF
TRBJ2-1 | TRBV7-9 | CASSPDGLYNEQFF